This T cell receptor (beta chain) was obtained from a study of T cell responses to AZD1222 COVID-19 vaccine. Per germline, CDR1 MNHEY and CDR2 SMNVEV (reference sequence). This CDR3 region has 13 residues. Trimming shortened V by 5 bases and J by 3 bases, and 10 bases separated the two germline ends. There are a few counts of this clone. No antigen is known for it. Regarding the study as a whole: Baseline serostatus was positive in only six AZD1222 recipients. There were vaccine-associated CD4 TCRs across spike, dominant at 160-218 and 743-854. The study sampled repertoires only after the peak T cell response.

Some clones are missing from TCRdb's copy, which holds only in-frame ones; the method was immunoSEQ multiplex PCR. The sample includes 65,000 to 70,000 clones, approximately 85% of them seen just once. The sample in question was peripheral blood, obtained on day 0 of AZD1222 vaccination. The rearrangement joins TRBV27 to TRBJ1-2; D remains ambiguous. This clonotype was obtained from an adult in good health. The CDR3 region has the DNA TGTGCCAGCAGTCAGACACCCTACTATGGCTACACCTTC. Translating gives CASSQTPYYGYTF.